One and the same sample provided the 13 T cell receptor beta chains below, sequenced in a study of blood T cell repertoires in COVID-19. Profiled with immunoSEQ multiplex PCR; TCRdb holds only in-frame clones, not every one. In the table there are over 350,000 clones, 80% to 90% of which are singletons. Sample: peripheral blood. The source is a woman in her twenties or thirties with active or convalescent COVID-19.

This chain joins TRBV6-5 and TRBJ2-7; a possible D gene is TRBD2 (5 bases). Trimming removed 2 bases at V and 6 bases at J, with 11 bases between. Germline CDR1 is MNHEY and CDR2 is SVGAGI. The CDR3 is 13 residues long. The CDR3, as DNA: TGTGCCAGCAGTTACCCTACTAGAAGCGAGCAGTACTTC. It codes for CASSYPTRSEQYF.

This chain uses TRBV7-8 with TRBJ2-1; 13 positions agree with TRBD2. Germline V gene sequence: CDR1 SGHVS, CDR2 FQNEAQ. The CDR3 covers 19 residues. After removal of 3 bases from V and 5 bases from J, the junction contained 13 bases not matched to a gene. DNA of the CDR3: TGTGCCAGCAGCTTTGTTATAATGTTGGGGACTAGCGGGAACAATGAGCAGTTCTTC. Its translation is CASSFVIMLGTSGNNEQFF.

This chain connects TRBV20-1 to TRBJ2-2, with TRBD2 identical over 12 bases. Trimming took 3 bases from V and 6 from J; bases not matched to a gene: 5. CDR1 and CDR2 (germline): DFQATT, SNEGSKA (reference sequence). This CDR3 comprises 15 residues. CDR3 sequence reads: CSASMASGGAGELFF. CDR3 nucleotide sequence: TGCAGTGCTAGTATGGCTAGCGGGGGGGCCGGGGAGCTGTTTTTT.

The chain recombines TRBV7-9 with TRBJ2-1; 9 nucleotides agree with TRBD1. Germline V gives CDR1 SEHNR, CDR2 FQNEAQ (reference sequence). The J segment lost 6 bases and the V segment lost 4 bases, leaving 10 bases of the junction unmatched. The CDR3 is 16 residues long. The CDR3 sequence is CASSYPGQGLINEQFF. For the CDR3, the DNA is TGTGCCAGCAGCTACCCGGGACAGGGTTTGATCAATGAGCAGTTCTTC.

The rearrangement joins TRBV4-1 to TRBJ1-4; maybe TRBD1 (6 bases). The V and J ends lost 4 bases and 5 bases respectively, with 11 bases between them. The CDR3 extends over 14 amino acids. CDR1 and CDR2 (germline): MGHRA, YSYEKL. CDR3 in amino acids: CASSRRDMNEKLFF. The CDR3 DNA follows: TGCGCCAGCAGCCGCCGGGACATGAATGAAAAACTGTTTTTT.

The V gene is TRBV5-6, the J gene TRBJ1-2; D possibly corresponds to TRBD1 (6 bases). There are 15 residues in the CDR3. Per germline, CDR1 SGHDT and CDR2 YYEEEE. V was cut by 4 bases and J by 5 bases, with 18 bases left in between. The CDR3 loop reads CASSGRGERRYGYTF. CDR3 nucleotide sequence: TGTGCCAGCAGCGGGAGGGGGGAGCGACGATATGGCTACACCTTC.

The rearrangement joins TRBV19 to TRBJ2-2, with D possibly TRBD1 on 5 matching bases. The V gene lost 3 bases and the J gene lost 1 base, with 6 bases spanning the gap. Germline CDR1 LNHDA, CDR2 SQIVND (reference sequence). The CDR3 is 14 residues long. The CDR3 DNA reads TGTGCCAGTAGTATCGGACAGAACACCGGGGAGCTGTTTTTT. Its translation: CASSIGQNTGELFF.

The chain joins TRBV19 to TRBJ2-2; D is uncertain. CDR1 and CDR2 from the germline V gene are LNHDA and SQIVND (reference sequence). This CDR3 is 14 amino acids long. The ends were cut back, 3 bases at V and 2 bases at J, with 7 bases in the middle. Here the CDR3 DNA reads TGTGCCAGTAGTATCTACAGCAACACCGGGGAGCTGTTTTTT. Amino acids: CASSIYSNTGELFF. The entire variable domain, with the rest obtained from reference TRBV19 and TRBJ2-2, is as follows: DGGITQSPKYLFRKEGQNVTLSCEQNLNHDAMYWYRQDPGQGLRLIYYSQIVNDFQKGDIAEGYSVSREKKESFPLTVTSAQKNPTAFYLCASSIYSNTGELFFGEGSRLTVL.

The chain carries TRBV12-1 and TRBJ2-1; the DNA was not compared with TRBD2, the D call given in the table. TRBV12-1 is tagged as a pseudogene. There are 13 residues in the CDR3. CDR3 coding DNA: TGTGCCAGCAGCGTTGACGAACTCAATGAGCAGTTCTTC. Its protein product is CASSVDELNEQFF.

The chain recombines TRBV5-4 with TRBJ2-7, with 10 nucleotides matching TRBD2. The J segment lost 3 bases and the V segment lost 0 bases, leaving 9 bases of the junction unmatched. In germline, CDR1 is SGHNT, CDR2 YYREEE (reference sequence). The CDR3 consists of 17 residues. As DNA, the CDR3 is TGTGCCAGCAGCTTGGCGACTAGCGGGCCGTTTATCTACGAGCAGTACTTC. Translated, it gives CASSLATSGPFIYEQYF.

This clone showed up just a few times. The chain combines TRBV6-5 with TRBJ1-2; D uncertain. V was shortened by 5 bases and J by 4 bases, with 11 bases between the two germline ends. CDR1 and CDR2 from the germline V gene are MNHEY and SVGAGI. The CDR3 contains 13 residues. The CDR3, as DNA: TGTGCCAGCAGTCCCGGGAGTTCCTATGGCTACACCTTC. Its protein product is CASSPGSSYGYTF.

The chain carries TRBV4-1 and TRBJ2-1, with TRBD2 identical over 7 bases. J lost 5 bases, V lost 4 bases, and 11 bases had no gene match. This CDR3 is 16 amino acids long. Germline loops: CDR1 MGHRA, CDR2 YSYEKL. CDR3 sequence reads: CASSPSWEGLDNEQFF. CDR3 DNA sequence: TGCGCCAGCAGCCCCTCGTGGGAGGGCCTGGACAATGAGCAGTTCTTC.

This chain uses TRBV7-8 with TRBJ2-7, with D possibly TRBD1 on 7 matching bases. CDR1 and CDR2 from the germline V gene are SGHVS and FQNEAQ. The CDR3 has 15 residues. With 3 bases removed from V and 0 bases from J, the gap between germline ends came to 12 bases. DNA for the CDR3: TGTGCCAGCAGCTTCGGGGGACAGCACTCCTACGAGCAGTACTTC. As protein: CASSFGGQHSYEQYF.